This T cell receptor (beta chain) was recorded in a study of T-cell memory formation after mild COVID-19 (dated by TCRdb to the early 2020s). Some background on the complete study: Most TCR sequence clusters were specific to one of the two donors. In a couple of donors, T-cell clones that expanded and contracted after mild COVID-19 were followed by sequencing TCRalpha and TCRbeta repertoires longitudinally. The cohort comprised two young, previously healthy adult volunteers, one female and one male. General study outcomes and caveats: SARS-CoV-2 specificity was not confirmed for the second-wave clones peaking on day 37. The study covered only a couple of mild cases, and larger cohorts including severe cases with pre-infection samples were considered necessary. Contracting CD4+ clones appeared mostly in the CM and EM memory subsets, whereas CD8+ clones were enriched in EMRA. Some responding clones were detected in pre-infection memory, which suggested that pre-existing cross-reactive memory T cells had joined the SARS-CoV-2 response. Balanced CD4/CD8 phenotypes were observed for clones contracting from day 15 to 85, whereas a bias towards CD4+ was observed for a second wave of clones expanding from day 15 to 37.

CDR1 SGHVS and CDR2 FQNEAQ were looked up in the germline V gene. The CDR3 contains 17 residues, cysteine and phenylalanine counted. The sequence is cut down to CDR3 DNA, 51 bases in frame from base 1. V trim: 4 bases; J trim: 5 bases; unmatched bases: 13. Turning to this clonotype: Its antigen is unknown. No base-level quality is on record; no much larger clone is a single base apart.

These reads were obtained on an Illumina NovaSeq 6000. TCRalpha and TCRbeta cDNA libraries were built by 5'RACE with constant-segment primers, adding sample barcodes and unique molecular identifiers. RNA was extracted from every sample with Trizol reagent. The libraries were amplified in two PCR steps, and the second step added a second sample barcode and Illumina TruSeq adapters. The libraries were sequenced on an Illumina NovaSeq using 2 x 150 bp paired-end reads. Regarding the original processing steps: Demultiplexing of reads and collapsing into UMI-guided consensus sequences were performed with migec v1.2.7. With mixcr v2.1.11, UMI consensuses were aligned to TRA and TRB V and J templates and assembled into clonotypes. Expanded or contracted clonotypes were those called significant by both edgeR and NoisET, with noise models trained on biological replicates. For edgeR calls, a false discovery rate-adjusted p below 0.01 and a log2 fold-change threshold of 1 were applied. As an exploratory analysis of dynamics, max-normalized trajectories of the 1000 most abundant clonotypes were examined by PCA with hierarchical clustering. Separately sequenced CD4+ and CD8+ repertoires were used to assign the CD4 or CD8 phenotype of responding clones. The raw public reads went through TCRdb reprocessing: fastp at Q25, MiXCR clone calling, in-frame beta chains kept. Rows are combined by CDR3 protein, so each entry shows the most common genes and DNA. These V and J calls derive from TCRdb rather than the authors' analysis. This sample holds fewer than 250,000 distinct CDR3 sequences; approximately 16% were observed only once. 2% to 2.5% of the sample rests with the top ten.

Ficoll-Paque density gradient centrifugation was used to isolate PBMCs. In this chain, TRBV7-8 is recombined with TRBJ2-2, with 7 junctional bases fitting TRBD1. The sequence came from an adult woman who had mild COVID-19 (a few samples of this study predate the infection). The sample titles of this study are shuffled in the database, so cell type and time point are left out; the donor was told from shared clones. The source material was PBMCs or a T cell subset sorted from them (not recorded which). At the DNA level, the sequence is TGTGCCAGCAGCTGGGGGTTCCCGACAGGGCAGACCGGGGAGCTGTTTTTT. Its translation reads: CASSWGFPTGQTGELFF.